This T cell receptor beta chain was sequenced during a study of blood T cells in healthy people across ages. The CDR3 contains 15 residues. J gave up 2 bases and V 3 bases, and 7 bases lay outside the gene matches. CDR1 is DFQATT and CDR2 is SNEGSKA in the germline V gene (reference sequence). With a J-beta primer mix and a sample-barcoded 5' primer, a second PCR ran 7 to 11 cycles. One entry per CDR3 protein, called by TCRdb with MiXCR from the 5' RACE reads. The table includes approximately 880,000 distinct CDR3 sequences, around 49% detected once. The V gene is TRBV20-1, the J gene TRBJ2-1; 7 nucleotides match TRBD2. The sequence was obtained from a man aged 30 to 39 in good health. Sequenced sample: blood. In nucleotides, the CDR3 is TGCAGTGCTAGGGTTTCGGGGGGACCCTACAATGAGCAGTTCTTC. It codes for CSARVSGGPYNEQFF.